Listed below are T cell receptor beta chains from one sample, sequenced in a study of T cell changes during pregnancy in multiple sclerosis. Assay used: immunoSEQ multiplex PCR; TCRdb lists only in-frame clones, some missing. Counted here are tens of thousands of clones, roughly 92% occurring once; the ten biggest clones make up less than 3.5%. The input for sequencing was peripheral blood, taken in the third trimester of pregnancy. These receptors all stem from a female donor in good health, enrolled as a control in a pregnancy study. Each CDR3 is given with its conserved first and last residue. D genes are given only for firm matches. Clone size is not always given. Where it is, it says once, few, many or a class for expanded clones.

d_call,clone_size,j_call,v_call,cdr3_aa,cdr3_nt
-,-,TRBJ1-3,TRBV15,CATSYNSGNTIYF,TGTGCCACCAGCTATAACTCTGGAAACACCATATATTTT
-,few,TRBJ1-2,TRBV25-1,CASSVAGGYTF,TGTGCCAGCAGTGTAGCGGGTGGCTACACCTTC
TRBD1,few,TRBJ1-6,TRBV5-6,CASSAGQGVVNSPLHF,TGTGCCAGCAGCGCCGGGCAGGGGGTCGTCAATTCACCCCTCCACTTT
TRBD1,once,TRBJ1-1,TRBV7-8,CASSIPTGQNTEAFF,TGTGCCAGCAGCATCCCGACAGGGCAGAACACTGAAGCTTTCTTT
-,-,TRBJ1-2,TRBV4-1,CASSQAPRGGDYGYTF,TGCGCCAGCAGCCAAGCCCCACGCGGGGGCGACTATGGCTACACCTTC
-,-,TRBJ2-1,TRBV10-3,CAISDTGFSYNEQFF,TGTGCCATCAGTGATACGGGGTTCTCCTACAATGAGCAGTTCTTC
TRBD1,-,TRBJ2-2,TRBV7-7,CASSRTGDGTGELFF,TGTGCCAGCAGCCGGACAGGGGATGGTACCGGGGAGCTGTTTTTT
TRBD1,-,TRBJ2-5,TRBV6-5,CASSYTGQGETQYF,TGTGCCAGCAGTTACACGGGACAGGGGGAGACCCAGTACTTC
-,-,TRBJ2-6,TRBV6-1,CASSEISSGANVLTF,TGTGCCAGCAGTGAAATTTCTTCTGGGGCCAACGTCCTGACTTTC
TRBD1,-,TRBJ1-2,TRBV5-1,CASSPLAGGGYTF,TGCGCCAGCAGCCCCTTAGCAGGGGGAGGCTACACCTTC
-,-,TRBJ2-7,TRBV5-4,CASSSSVWGDSYEQYF,TGTGCCAGCAGCTCATCAGTCTGGGGGGATTCCTACGAGCAGTACTTC
-,-,TRBJ1-4,TRBV19,CASRGAGVAKLFF,TGTGCCAGTAGGGGGGCAGGGGTTGCCAAACTGTTTTTT
-,once,TRBJ2-6,TRBV10-1,CASSESLAPTGANVLTF,TGCGCCAGCAGCGAAAGTCTAGCTCCAACCGGGGCCAACGTCCTGACTTTC
TRBD1,once,TRBJ2-2,TRBV7-4,CASSSKDGGTGTSGELFF,TGTGCCAGCAGCTCAAAGGACGGAGGGACAGGGACGTCCGGGGAGCTGTTTTTT
TRBD2,-,TRBJ2-7,TRBV11-2,CASSLRSSGVVYEQYF,TGTGCCAGCAGCTTAAGGTCCAGCGGGGTTGTATACGAGCAGTACTTC
-,once,TRBJ1-1,TRBV5-1,CASSLRDSTEAFF,TGCGCCAGCAGCTTGCGGGATTCCACTGAAGCTTTCTTT
-,-,TRBJ2-2,TRBV5-1,CASSLPGPGELFF,TGCGCCAGCAGCTTACCAGGGCCCGGGGAGCTGTTTTTT
-,-,TRBJ1-2,TRBV14,CASSHGVRNYGYTF,TGTGCCAGCAGCCACGGGGTAAGGAACTATGGCTACACCTTC
TRBD2,-,TRBJ2-7,TRBV5-4,CASSRGLAGGSPEQYF,TGTGCCAGCAGCCGGGGACTAGCGGGAGGGTCGCCCGAGCAGTACTTC
TRBD2,-,TRBJ2-3,TRBV30,CAWSGLAGVLDTQYF,TGTGCCTGGAGTGGGCTAGCGGGAGTTTTAGATACGCAGTATTTT
TRBD1,-,TRBJ2-3,TRBV29-1,CSVQGVGSDTQYF,TGCAGCGTACAGGGGGTGGGGTCAGATACGCAGTATTTT
TRBD1,-,TRBJ1-4,TRBV6-1,CASSLRQGAEKLFF,TGTGCCAGCAGTCTTCGACAGGGTGCTGAAAAACTGTTTTTT
TRBD1,-,TRBJ2-1,TRBV5-1,CASSLTGQVYNEQFF,TGCGCCAGCAGCTTAACGGGACAGGTCTACAATGAGCAGTTCTTC
TRBD1,once,TRBJ1-5,TRBV7-2,CASSLYGTEGNQPQHF,TGTGCCAGCAGCTTATACGGGACAGAAGGAAATCAGCCCCAGCATTTT
TRBD2,-,TRBJ2-1,TRBV28,CASFPAGGNEQFF,TGTGCCAGCTTCCCAGCGGGAGGAAATGAGCAGTTCTTC
TRBD2,once,TRBJ2-7,TRBV6-5,CASSLWREASYEQYF,TGTGCCAGCAGCCTTTGGCGGGAGGCCTCCTACGAGCAGTACTTC
-,-,TRBJ2-1,TRBV11-3,CASSLVASSYNEQFF,TGTGCCAGCAGCTTAGTAGCGTCATCGTACAATGAGCAGTTCTTC
-,-,TRBJ2-5,TRBV11-2,CASSLSSGGGETQYF,TGTGCCAGCAGCTTGTCTAGCGGAGGGGGGGAGACCCAGTACTTC
-,-,TRBJ1-1,TRBV4-1,CASSQVGTKNTEAFF,TGCGCCAGCAGCCAAGTCGGGACAAAGAACACTGAAGCTTTCTTT
-,-,TRBJ2-5,TRBV29-1,CSFLADGVETQYF,TGCAGCTTTTTAGCGGATGGGGTGGAGACCCAGTACTTC
-,-,TRBJ1-3,TRBV7-9,CASGPLTGGDTIYF,TGTGCCAGCGGTCCTCTTACAGGCGGGGACACCATATATTTT
-,-,TRBJ1-5,TRBV19,CASSDPGQPQHF,TGTGCCAGTAGTGATCCGGGGCAGCCCCAGCATTTT
TRBD2,-,TRBJ2-1,TRBV30,CAWSRLAGRYNEQFF,TGTGCCTGGAGTCGACTAGCGGGACGGTACAATGAGCAGTTCTTC
TRBD2,-,TRBJ2-1,TRBV7-2,CASSTRGYNEQFF,TGTGCCAGCAGCACGCGGGGGTACAATGAGCAGTTCTTC
TRBD1,once,TRBJ2-5,TRBV27,CASKPGQGARETQYF,TGTGCCAGCAAACCAGGACAGGGGGCGCGGGAGACCCAGTACTTC
TRBD1,-,TRBJ2-3,TRBV9,CASSPRQGATDTQYF,TGTGCCAGCAGCCCTCGACAGGGGGCAACAGATACGCAGTATTTT
TRBD1,-,TRBJ2-1,TRBV19,CASSLLGQFLEQFF,TGTGCCAGTAGTCTCCTGGGACAGTTCTTGGAGCAGTTCTTC
TRBD2,-,TRBJ2-3,TRBV6-4,CASSEFDGGATDTQYF,TGTGCCAGCAGTGAGTTCGACGGGGGGGCGACAGATACGCAGTATTTT
-,-,TRBJ2-3,TRBV5-4,CASSEQTEDTQYF,TGTGCCAGCAGCGAGCAGACTGAAGATACGCAGTATTTT
-,-,TRBJ2-7,TRBV6-1,CASSSLTGSYEQYF,TGTGCCAGCAGCTCGCTGACGGGGAGCTACGAGCAGTACTTC
TRBD2,-,TRBJ2-3,TRBV19,CASSRATSGSTDTQYF,TGTGCCAGTAGTAGGGCGACTAGCGGGAGTACAGATACGCAGTATTTT
TRBD1,-,TRBJ2-7,TRBV27,CASSRQGVAHEQYF,TGTGCCAGCAGCAGACAGGGGGTTGCTCATGAGCAGTACTTC